A single sample is the source of the 18 T cell receptor beta chains below, sequenced in a study of T-cell memory formation after mild COVID-19. TCRdb independently ran MiXCR on the 5' RACE reads; one entry per CDR3 protein. The table includes 190,000 or so distinct CDR3 sequences, around 25% detected once. The sequenced sample consisted of PBMCs or a T cell subset sorted from them (not recorded which). These receptors originate from an adult woman who had mild COVID-19 (a few samples of this study predate the infection). Cell type and time point are not known.

This clonotype was counted only a few times. The chain is built from TRBV6-5 and TRBJ2-3, with TRBD2 identical over 7 bases. Germline CDR1 reads MNHEY; CDR2 reads SVGAGI. With 4 bases clipped from V and 0 bases from J, the junction kept 4 bases outside the gene matches. The CDR3 runs 15 residues. The CDR3 coding sequence is TGTGCCAGCAGTTCAACTAGCGCCAGCACAGATACGCAGTATTTT. Residues: CASSSTSASTDTQYF.

This sequence joins TRBV2 and TRBJ1-2; D is perhaps TRBD1 (5 bases). This CDR3 spans 15 amino acids. V lost 4 bases and J lost 1, with 13 bases in between. Germline CDR1 reads SNHLY; CDR2 reads FYNNEI. The CDR3 sequence is CASSAGTGFNYGYTF. The CDR3 nucleotides read TGTGCCAGCAGTGCAGGGACGGGCTTTAACTATGGCTACACCTTC.

V is TRBV27 and J is TRBJ2-7; 12 bases line up with TRBD1. V lost 4 bases and J lost 5; bases outside the gene matches: 9. CDR1 MNHEY and CDR2 SMNVEV come from the germline V gene (reference sequence). The CDR3 spans 16 residues. CDR3 sequence reads: CASSSGTGGPIDEQYF. The CDR3, as DNA: TGTGCCAGCAGTTCAGGGACAGGGGGCCCGATAGACGAGCAGTACTTC.

A few counts support this clonotype. The rearrangement uses TRBV15 and TRBJ2-5, with a weak D call TRBD1 (6 bases). The germline gives CDR1 LNHNV, CDR2 YYDKDF (reference sequence). Trimming removed 5 bases at V and 2 bases at J, with 18 bases between. This CDR3 is 16 amino acids long. The DNA of the CDR3 is TGTGCCACCAGCGAGGGGGTGGCCAGAACTCAAGAGACCCAGTACTTC. It specifies CATSEGVARTQETQYF.

This clonotype occurred a few times. The genes are TRBV20-1 and TRBJ1-6; D is undetermined. The CDR3 spans 14 residues. From germline, CDR1 is DFQATT and CDR2 SNEGSKA (reference sequence). V lost 6 bases and J lost 5, with 14 bases in between. The CDR3 reads CSARRNTNNSPLHF. CDR3 nucleotides: TGCAGTGCGAGAAGGAATACGAATAATTCACCCCTCCACTTT.

The V call is TRBV29-1, the J call TRBJ1-2; 8 nucleotides line up with TRBD1. The CDR3 extends over 12 amino acids. Unmatched junction bases numbered 0, after V lost 3 bases and J lost 3 bases. CDR1 is SQVTM and CDR2 is ANQGSEA in the germline V gene. The CDR3 loop is CSVEGQDYGYTF. CDR3 bases: TGCAGCGTTGAGGGACAGGACTATGGCTACACCTTC.

This clonotype was found once. The chain uses TRBV2 and TRBJ1-6; TRBD1 might be the D (6 bases). The length of the CDR3 is 12 residues. Per germline, CDR1 SNHLY and CDR2 FYNNEI. The V gene lost 6 bases and the J gene lost 6 bases, with 6 bases spanning the gap. CDR3: CASRDSNSPLHF. In DNA form, the CDR3 reads TGTGCCAGCAGGGACAGTAATTCACCCCTCCACTTT.

The V and J genes are TRBV12-3 or TRBV12-4 and TRBJ2-7; 8 bases are a match to TRBD1. There are 16 residues in the CDR3. The J segment lost 0 bases and the V segment lost 6 bases, leaving 10 bases of the junction unmatched. The DNA for the CDR3 is TGTGCCAGCAGCTGGGGACAGGCCAGGAGCTCCTACGAGCAGTACTTC. As protein: CASSWGQARSSYEQYF.

The V gene is TRBV11-3, the J gene TRBJ1-2, with D possibly being TRBD1 (6 bases). The CDR3 loop spans 15 amino acids. From germline, CDR1 is SGHNT and CDR2 YENEEA. The ends were cut back, 3 bases at V and 2 bases at J, with 13 bases in the middle. The chain's CDR3 is CASSLGGAMNYGYTF. The CDR3 DNA reads TGTGCCAGCAGCTTGGGGGGGGCGATGAACTATGGCTACACCTTC.

This chain joins TRBV7-9 and TRBJ2-5; 11 bases align to TRBD2. Looked up from germline, CDR1 is SEHNR and CDR2 is FQNEAQ (reference sequence). The CDR3 has 17 amino acids. V was clipped by 4 bases and J by 4 bases; unmatched bases: 11. Written as DNA, the CDR3 is TGTGCCAGCAGCTCTCCGATAGCGGGAGGGCCGAGAGAGACCCAGTACTTC. It encodes CASSSPIAGGPRETQYF.

This clonotype was detected a few times. The V gene is TRBV30, the J gene TRBJ2-2; the match to TRBD2 covers 11 bases. Unmatched junction bases numbered 12, after V lost 3 bases and J lost 6 bases. The CDR3 extends over 17 amino acids. CDR1 and CDR2 from the germline V gene are GTSNPN and SVGIG (reference sequence). CDR3 coding DNA: TGTGCCTGGAGCCGGGTAGCGGGAGGGCCAGTCCCCGGGGAGCTGTTTTTT. It translates to CAWSRVAGGPVPGELFF. The entire variable domain, with the rest obtained from reference TRBV30 and TRBJ2-2, is as follows: SQTIHQWPATLVQPVGSPLSLECTVEGTSNPNLYWYRQAAGRGLQLLFYSVGIGQISSEVPQNLSASRPQDRQFILSSKKLLLSDSGFYLCAWSRVAGGPVPGELFFGEGSRLTVL.

This clonotype was observed a few times. This chain connects TRBV7-2 to TRBJ2-1, with 7 bases identical to TRBD2. The CDR3 extends over 16 amino acids. The germline V gene encodes CDR1 SGHTA and CDR2 FQGNSA. Unmatched junction bases numbered 14, after V lost 6 bases and J lost 6 bases. This chain's CDR3 is CASRAFTSAAGNEQFF. The CDR3, as DNA: TGTGCCAGCAGAGCCTTTACTAGCGCAGCCGGCAATGAGCAGTTCTTC.

V and J are TRBV5-5 and TRBJ2-7; D ambiguous. The CDR3 has 12 amino acids. CDR1 and CDR2 from the germline V gene are SGHKS and YYEKEE (reference sequence). V was clipped by 4 bases and J by 5 bases, with 10 bases between them. The CDR3 protein is CASSLDLDEQYF. CDR3 coding DNA: TGTGCCAGCAGCCTAGATCTCGACGAGCAGTACTTC. Filled out from reference TRBV5-5 and TRBJ2-7, the complete variable domain reads DAGVTQSPTHLIKTRGQQVTLRCSPISGHKSVSWYQQVLGQGPQFIFQYYEKEERGRGNFPDRFSARQFPNYSSELNVNALLLGDSALYLCASSLDLDEQYFGPGTRLTVT.

J is TRBJ1-2 and V is TRBV25-1, with D hard to call. Trimming left V 0 bases short and J 8 bases short, with 7 bases between. Germline values: CDR1 MGHDK, CDR2 SYGVNS. The CDR3 sequence is 12 residues long. The CDR3 bases are TGTGCCAGCAGTGAATATCCGTGGGGCTACACCTTC. It codes for CASSEYPWGYTF.

V usage is TRBV20-1 and J usage is TRBJ1-1, with a tentative D call TRBD1 (5 bases). V gave up 1 base and J gave up 3 bases, with 18 bases separating them. The length of the CDR3 is 16 residues. CDR1 and CDR2 from the germline V gene are DFQATT and SNEGSKA (reference sequence). CDR3 in DNA: TGCAGTGCTAGAGTCCTCATGGGGGGAGGTTACACTGAAGCTTTCTTT. It translates to CSARVLMGGGYTEAFF.

This clonotype was counted many times. The CDR3 nucleotides read TGTGCCAGCAGCCCCCGAGTGGGGGGCTTCAACAATGAGCAGTTCTTC. This encodes CASSPRVGGFNNEQFF. The gene calls are TRBV9 and TRBJ2-1; either TRBD1 or TRBD2 may fit D (6 bases each). V lost 4 bases and J lost 5, with 19 bases in between. This CDR3 contains 16 residues. CDR1 and CDR2 from the germline V gene are SGDLS and YYNGEE. Based on the CDR3 plus reference TRBV9 and TRBJ2-1, the full variable domain is DSGVTQTPKHLITATGQRVTLRCSPRSGDLSVYWYQQSLDQGLQFLIQYYNGEERAKGNILERFSAQQFPDLHSELNLSSLELGDSALYFCASSPRVGGFNNEQFFGPGTRLTVL.

The genes are TRBV23-1 and TRBJ1-4, with 9 bases fitting TRBD1. TRBV23-1 is an open reading frame whose function is uncertain. Trimming removed 0 bases from V and 8 bases from J; junction bases left unmatched: 4. CDR3 size: 15 residues. The CDR3 sequence is CASSQSDRGSEKLFF. The CDR3 DNA is TGCGCCAGCAGTCAATCGGACAGGGGTTCCGAAAAACTGTTTTTT.

A few counts support this clonotype. This chain uses TRBV10-3 with TRBJ2-1; perhaps TRBD1 as D (5 bases). Germline V gene lookup returns CDR1 ENHRY and CDR2 SYGVKD. The CDR3 totals 11 residues. V dropped 7 bases and J dropped 9 bases, with 10 bases sitting between them. The CDR3 nucleotides read TGTGCCATCATGGCTAGGGGTGAGCAGTTCTTC. It translates to CAIMARGEQFF.